This entry describes one T cell receptor (beta chain). Its matching antigen is unknown. The ends lost 3 bases at V and 4 bases at J; junction bases unmatched: 3. This CDR3 is 13 amino acids long. Germline CDR1 LNHDA, CDR2 SQIVND (reference sequence). The sample belongs to a study of cytomegalovirus exposure and HLA in healthy donors. Both 60 Vbeta primers and 13 Jbeta primers went into the PCR. The method was immunoSEQ multiplex PCR; TCRdb's version includes in-frame clones alone and lacks a portion of them. The table lists about 140,000 clones, almost 85% of them singletons. Study results and caveats: There were about 160 TCR beta chains listed as cytomegalovirus-associated.

The sequenced sample consisted of PBMCs. The chain employs TRBV19 and TRBJ2-7, with 7 bases matching TRBD1. This clonotype was obtained from a young man in good health and CMV-seropositive. CDR3 DNA: TGTGCCAGTAGTATGGGACAGTCATACGAGCAGTACTTC. Amino acid sequence: CASSMGQSYEQYF.